One and the same sample provided the 20 T cell receptor beta chains below, sequenced in a study of blood T cells in healthy people across ages. A second PCR, run for 7 to 11 cycles, used a sample-barcoded 5' primer plus a J-beta primer mix. TCRdb passed the 5' RACE reads through MiXCR, listing each CDR3 protein once. The sample contains 1.5 million to 2 million distinct CDR3 sequences, about 30% of which appear only once. What was sequenced was blood. The receptors were sampled from a woman aged 25 to 39 in good health.

CDR3 in DNA: TGTGCCAGCAGTGGCGGCCGGGGAAATAGCAATCAGCCCCAGCATTTT. This sequence encodes CASSGGRGNSNQPQHF. The chain is built from TRBV6-1 and TRBJ1-5; no reliable D call. This CDR3 contains 16 residues. Per germline, CDR1 MNHNS and CDR2 SASEGT. The ends were cut back, 4 bases at V and 0 bases at J, with 13 bases in the middle.

This clonotype was found once. J is TRBJ1-1 and V is TRBV18; 7 bases agree with TRBD1. The CDR3 contains 14 residues. Germline-derived CDR1 and CDR2 are KGHSH and LQKENI. The V gene end was trimmed by 3 bases and the J gene end by 10 bases; junction bases not matched to a gene: 11. The CDR3 region is CASSPIGDRSVAFF. DNA for the CDR3: TGTGCCAGCTCACCTATCGGGGACAGATCGGTAGCTTTCTTT.

Details on this clonotype: One end of the junction is discordant with germline, which a read error may explain. The V gene is TRBV20-1, the J gene TRBJ1-2; D gene ambiguous. There are 13 residues in the CDR3. Per germline, CDR1 DFQATT and CDR2 SNEGSKA (reference sequence). In DNA, the CDR3 is TGCAGTACTAGAACGTTGGGCGCCTATGGCTACACCTTC. Translated, it gives CSTRTLGAYGYTF.

V gene TRBV5-4 combines with J gene TRBJ2-7; 11 bases fit TRBD2. CDR1 SGHNT and CDR2 YYREEE come from the germline V gene (reference sequence). The CDR3 totals 22 residues. V was pared by 1 base and J by 2 bases, with 23 bases of the junction left unmatched. The CDR3 loop is CASSLTHLGTSGSKFNTYEQYF. The CDR3 nucleotides read TGTGCCAGCAGCTTGACCCATTTAGGAACTAGCGGGAGCAAATTCAATACCTACGAGCAGTACTTC. The whole variable domain, remainder taken from reference TRBV5-4 and TRBJ2-7, is ETGVTQSPTHLIKTRGQQVTLRCSSQSGHNTVSWYQQALGQGPQFIFQYYREEENGRGNFPPRFSGLQFPNYSSELNVNALELDDSALYLCASSLTHLGTSGSKFNTYEQYFGPGTRLTVT.

The rearrangement joins TRBV10-3 to TRBJ1-2, with TRBD1 matching over 10 bases. From germline, CDR1 is ENHRY and CDR2 SYGVKD. This CDR3 contains 13 residues. Trimming at V came to 11 bases and at J to 2 bases, leaving 5 bases not matched to a gene. The CDR3 DNA reads TGTGCCGCAGAGGGACAGGGGAACTATGGCTACACCTTC. It translates to CAAEGQGNYGYTF.

This chain connects TRBV12-3 or TRBV12-4 to TRBJ1-2; D uncertain. Deletions cut 4 bases from V and 7 bases from J, with 7 bases between. The CDR3 length is 11 residues. In DNA form, the CDR3 reads TGTGCCAGCAGTTCGTCCCGTGGCTACACCTTC. Protein: CASSSSRGYTF.

This clonotype was picked up a small number of times. This chain joins TRBV27 and TRBJ1-1; possible D gene TRBD1, 6 bases. Germline V gene sequence: CDR1 MNHEY, CDR2 SMNVEV (reference sequence). The length of the CDR3 is 18 residues. Trimming took 2 bases from V and 5 from J, leaving 24 bases between them. The CDR3 reads CASSLGFLAGQGRTEAFF. In DNA form, the CDR3 reads TGTGCCAGCAGTTTAGGCTTCTTAGCGGGGCAGGGGAGGACTGAAGCTTTCTTT.

The table lists this clonotype with many counts. The CDR3 protein is CASSYYAGGTEAFF. As DNA, the CDR3 is TGTGCCAGCAGTTATTACGCAGGGGGCACTGAAGCTTTCTTT. The chain employs TRBV6-2 or TRBV6-3 and TRBJ1-1; 7 bases line up with TRBD1. Germline lookup yields CDR1 MNHEY and CDR2 SVGEGT. V dropped 3 bases and J dropped 4; count of bases not matched to a gene: 5. This CDR3 contains 14 residues.

A word on this clonotype: A much larger clone lies a single base off, so this may be a read error. V and J are TRBV4-1 and TRBJ2-7; 10 nucleotides match TRBD2. Germline V gene sequence: CDR1 MGHRA, CDR2 YSYEKL. The CDR3 spans 15 residues. With V trimmed by 4 bases and J by 13 bases, 16 bases remained unmatched. CDR3 sequence (DNA): TGCGCCAGCAGCCCGAATAGCGGGGGGAGAGAGACCCATTACTTC. It codes for CASSPNSGGRETHYF.

Ten or more counts support this clonotype. J is TRBJ2-7 and V is TRBV28; D gene ambiguous. Trimming took off 2 bases at V and 2 bases at J, with 4 bases between the two ends. The germline V gene encodes CDR1 MDHEN and CDR2 SYDVKM. This CDR3 spans 12 amino acids. For the CDR3, the DNA is TGTGCCAGCAGTTTACAAGCCTACGAGCAGTACTTC. As protein: CASSLQAYEQYF.

The CDR3 sequence: CASTIGTGRTDTQYF. CDR3 sequence (DNA): TGTGCCAGCACCATTGGGACAGGGCGCACAGATACGCAGTATTTT. The rearrangement joins TRBV2 to TRBJ2-3; 9 bases match TRBD1. The CDR3 consists of 15 residues. Trimming cost V 7 bases and J 1 base; bases outside gene matches: 6. The germline CDR1 and CDR2 sequences are SNHLY and FYNNEI.

The rearrangement links TRBV24-1 to TRBJ2-5; D is possibly TRBD1 or TRBD2 (5 bases each). V lost 0 bases and J 4 bases, leaving 14 bases between the germline ends. The CDR3 consists of 16 residues. CDR1 is KGHDR, CDR2 SFDVKD, per germline. The CDR3 here is CATSDLSGGRGETQYF. In DNA form, the CDR3 reads TGTGCCACCAGTGATTTGAGTGGAGGAAGGGGAGAGACCCAGTACTTC.

The gene calls are TRBV20-1 and TRBJ1-4, with 10 bases fitting TRBD1. Unmatched junction bases numbered 5, after V lost 2 bases and J lost 8 bases. The CDR3 covers 14 residues. In germline, CDR1 is DFQATT, CDR2 SNEGSKA (reference sequence). CDR3 protein: CSARWTGGGEKLFF. CDR3 coding DNA: TGCAGTGCTAGATGGACAGGGGGGGGAGAAAAACTGTTTTTT.

Notes on this clonotype: At one end the junction does not follow the germline gene, possibly because of a read error. V and J are TRBV4-1 and TRBJ2-3; D possibly uses TRBD1 or TRBD2 (7 bases each). The germline V gene has CDR1 MGHRA and CDR2 YSYEKL. This CDR3 has 16 amino acids. CDR3 residues: CASSQGAGGGTDAQYF. As DNA, the CDR3 is TGCGCCAGCAGCCAAGGGGCAGGGGGAGGGACAGATGCGCAGTATTTT.

The rearrangement uses TRBV5-1 and TRBJ2-7, with D unclear. CDR3 size: 15 residues. Germline CDR1 is SGHRS and CDR2 is YFSETQ. With 0 bases removed from V and 2 bases from J, the gap between germline ends came to 12 bases. CDR3 in amino acids: CASSLVQVEAYEQYF. The CDR3, as DNA: TGCGCCAGCAGCTTGGTTCAGGTTGAGGCCTACGAGCAGTACTTC.

The chain uses TRBV5-1 and TRBJ2-5; D perhaps matches TRBD1 (6 bases). Germline CDR1 is SGHRS and CDR2 is YFSETQ. CDR3 size: 14 residues. Trimming removed 3 bases from V and 5 bases from J, with 14 bases in between. CDR3 protein: CASSSPGVVETQYF. The CDR3 coding sequence is TGCGCCAGCAGCTCTCCAGGGGTGGTGGAGACCCAGTACTTC. The whole variable domain, remainder taken from reference TRBV5-1 and TRBJ2-5, is KAGVTQTPRYLIKTRGQQVTLSCSPISGHRSVSWYQQTPGQGLQFLFEYFSETQRNKGNFPGRFSGRQFSNSRSEMNVSTLELGDSALYLCASSSPGVVETQYFGPGTRLLVL.

This clonotype has a handful of counts. This chain links TRBV7-6 with TRBJ2-5, with TRBD1 identical over 8 bases. Matching the DNA end better, TRBJ2-7 makes the J call doubtful. Germline assignment: CDR1 SGHVS and CDR2 FNYEAQ. The CDR3 has 16 residues. DNA of the CDR3: TGTGCCAGCAGCTTAGCGCATCAACAGGGGGTTTACGAGCAGTACTTC. This translates into CASSLAHQQGVYEQYF.

This clonotype came up a few times. This chain joins TRBV29-1 and TRBJ1-1; TRBD1 is a possible D gene (5 bases). The CDR3 contains 10 residues. With 7 bases removed from V and 10 bases from J, the gap between germline ends came to 13 bases. The germline V gene has CDR1 SQVTM and CDR2 ANQGSEA. This CDR3 is CSAQQVAAFF. The CDR3 nucleotides are TGCAGCGCCCAACAGGTCGCAGCTTTCTTT.

The count of this clonotype is one. The gene calls are TRBV7-9 and TRBJ1-2, with a weak D call TRBD1 (5 bases). CDR3 length: 14 amino acids. Germline CDR1 SEHNR, CDR2 FQNEAQ (reference sequence). Trimming cost V 3 bases and J 8 bases, with 16 bases left between them. This chain's CDR3 is CASSFDQRGGGYTF. In DNA form, the CDR3 reads TGTGCCAGCAGCTTCGACCAGAGGGGCGGGGGCTACACCTTC.

The CDR3 DNA is TGTGCCACCAGCAGGCCCTTCGGAGTCTCTGGGTGGGAGACCCAGTACTTC. Its protein is CATSRPFGVSGWETQYF. The chain links TRBV15 to TRBJ2-5; no definite D call. The CDR3 runs 17 residues. CDR1 LNHNV and CDR2 YYDKDF come from the germline V gene (reference sequence). V was cut by 3 bases and J by 5 bases, with 22 bases left in between. Variable domain in full (rest from reference TRBV15 and TRBJ2-5): DAMVIQNPRYQVTQFGKPVTLSCSQTLNHNVMYWYQQKSSQAPKLLFHYYDKDFNNEADTPDNFQSRRPNTSFCFLDIRSPGLGDTAMYLCATSRPFGVSGWETQYFGPGTRLLVL.